This TCR beta chain was identified during a study of identical twins (dated by TCRdb to about 2016). Notes on the research overall: TCR alpha and beta repertoires from monozygotic twins, unrelated adults of various ages and cord blood were deep-sequenced to test whether fetal clonotypes persist. Replicate twin experiments were performed at different times using different library preparation protocols to rule out contamination.

What the study reported, not specific to this receptor: Fewer insertions were carried by abundant cord blood beta clonotypes; a weaker similar trend was observed in young adult naive repertoires, while no such trend was observed in memory repertoires. Recombination models systematically underestimated out-of-frame TCR alpha sharing in monozygotic twins but agreed with sharing between unrelated individuals. Because the same donors could not be followed over many years, the conclusions relied on cross-sectional statistical analysis. Out-of-frame TCR alpha sequences shared between twins showed an excess of low generation-probability sequences compared with coincidental sharing between unrelated individuals. Excess twin sharing in beta out-of-frame sequences was weaker because fewer shared sequences lowered the signal-to-noise ratio. Zero-insertion analyses could be partly confounded by invariant T cells such as MAIT and iNKT, though diverse VJ usage argued against such confounding for most clonotypes.

The sample holds a few counts of this clonotype. Its antigen is unknown. No much larger clone exists at a distance of one base, and base qualities are not known. All donors were healthy Caucasians. Three pairs of female monozygotic twins, all aged about 18 to 29 years, were included in the twin cohort. RNA for TCR libraries was isolated from peripheral blood mononuclear cells. Receptor amplification or capture employed 5' RACE. Instrument used: Illumina HiSeq 2000. A universal primer binding site was added through template switching, and the final cDNA carried a unique molecular identifier so that TCR cDNA molecules could be counted accurately. Specific primers in the conserved constant-segment region were used to synthesize first-strand cDNA for TCR alpha and beta chains. To control for contamination, each cDNA library was double barcoded with a SMART-Mk sample barcode plus Illumina barcodes. TruSeq adapter sequences along with Illumina sample barcodes were introduced in two successive PCR steps. Sequencing of the TCR alpha and beta cDNA libraries was done on the Illumina HiSeq platform using custom primers. The authors processed their data as follows. MiGEC processed the raw reads to extract unique molecular identifiers, while MiXCR was used to determine the CDR3 positions. Recombination models were inferred per individual with the repgenHMM and IGoR tools using an EM algorithm. The tcR package in R was used for shared clonotype analysis, with sharing normalized by the product of cloneset sizes. To study raw recombination without the effects of thymic and clonal selection, out-of-frame nonproductive sequences were analyzed. The raw public data were reprocessed by TCRdb itself: fastp quality trimming at Q25, MiXCR clonotype calling, in-frame beta chains only. Rows matching on CDR3 protein sequence are summarized as one entry with the most common DNA and genes. The V and J calls, along with clone size, are taken from TCRdb and not from the paper's own processing. The sample table contains hundreds of thousands of distinct CDR3 sequences; only one count was recorded for about 7% of them. The ten largest clones take up over 1.5% of the sample.

This sample was shared with a second study, whose subject was yellow fever vaccine responses in identical twins. The other study reports the following: According to the authors, the vaccine-induced T cell response in identical twins seemed to be partly convergent and partly specific to each individual. The study precisely tracked vaccine-responding T cell clones in identical twins.

The receptor's source is a woman aged 18-29 years in good health. The specimen sequenced was PBMCs.

In nucleotide form, the sequence is TGTGCCAGCAGTTTAGGGGGGGGCCCGCTCTCCCAGTACTTC. Its translation reads: CASSLGGGPLSQYF. This chain joins TRBV12-3 or TRBV12-4 to TRBJ2-5, with a weak D call of TRBD2 (7 bases match). V is shortened by 1 base, J by 9 bases, and the region joining them spans 15 bases. Counted from cysteine to phenylalanine, this CDR3 has 14 amino acids. CDR3 DNA is the only sequence kept; it has 42 bases, read in frame from the first base.